Listed below are T cell receptor beta chains from one sample, sequenced in a study of cytomegalovirus exposure and HLA in healthy donors. Sequencing used immunoSEQ multiplex PCR; TCRdb keeps in-frame clones, though not all of them. The sample yields approximately 79,000 clones, 78% seen once. Sample: PBMCs. Source of these receptors: a male donor in good health and CMV-seropositive. Both conserved end residues are part of each CDR3. D genes are given only for firm matches. Not every row has a clone size; where given, it reads once, few, many or a size class.

J gene	D gene	V gene	clone size	CDR3 protein	CDR3 DNA
TRBJ2-1	TRBD1	TRBV27	NA	CASSPTGTVYNEQFF	TGTGCCAGCAGTCCGACGGGGACAGTTTACAATGAGCAGTTCTTC
TRBJ2-3	TRBD1	TRBV9	NA	CASSVASDRSHTDTQYF	TGTGCCAGCAGCGTCGCATCGGACAGGAGTCACACAGATACGCAGTATTTT
TRBJ1-4	NA	TRBV6-6	NA	CASSYSRGGTNEKLFF	TGTGCCAGCAGTTACTCGCGTGGGGGCACTAATGAAAAACTGTTTTTT
TRBJ1-1	TRBD1	TRBV6-6	NA	CASQAGQARAAFF	TGTGCCAGCCAGGCGGGACAGGCCCGCGCAGCTTTCTTT
TRBJ1-5	TRBD1	TRBV19	once	CASGQGDQPQHF	TGTGCCAGCGGACAGGGGGATCAGCCCCAGCATTTT
TRBJ1-1	NA	TRBV28	NA	CASSLSGVGTEAFF	TGTGCCAGCAGTTTATCCGGGGTAGGAACTGAAGCTTTCTTT
TRBJ2-7	NA	TRBV6-1	NA	CASTEGGRSTKQYF	TGTGCCAGCACCGAGGGGGGGCGTTCTACGAAGCAGTACTTC
TRBJ2-3	NA	TRBV4-2	once	CASSQDSGTDTQYF	TGTGCCAGCAGCCAAGATTCCGGCACAGATACGCAGTATTTT
TRBJ2-7	NA	TRBV5-5	once	CASSLEGYSSYEQYF	TGTGCCAGCAGCTTGGAGGGGTATAGCTCCTACGAGCAGTACTTC
TRBJ1-2	TRBD1	TRBV5-6	few	CASSSIRDRASSADGYTF	TGTGCCAGCAGCTCGATTCGGGACAGGGCATCTTCAGCCGATGGCTACACCTTC
TRBJ2-7	NA	TRBV2	NA	CASEAWIEDSYEQYF	TGTGCCAGTGAGGCTTGGATAGAGGACTCCTACGAGCAGTACTTC
TRBJ2-2	TRBD2	TRBV4-3	NA	CASSPHVGGSYTGELFF	TGCGCCAGCAGCCCTCATGTCGGGGGGTCGTACACCGGGGAGCTGTTTTTT
TRBJ1-5	NA	TRBV28	NA	CASRPGGPQHF	TGTGCCAGCAGGCCGGGGGGGCCCCAGCATTTT
TRBJ2-3	TRBD2	TRBV4-3	NA	CASSHELAASTDTQYF	TGCGCCAGCAGCCATGAACTAGCGGCGAGCACAGATACGCAGTATTTT
TRBJ2-7	TRBD2	TRBV6-1	NA	CASSTRLAGGEQYF	TGTGCCAGCAGTACCCGACTAGCGGGAGGGGAGCAGTACTTC
TRBJ2-7	TRBD2	TRBV4-2	NA	CASSQESSGGACEQYF	TGTGCCAGCAGCCAAGAGTCTAGCGGGGGGGCTTGCGAGCAGTACTTC
TRBJ1-3	NA	TRBV18	few	CASSPPAGGGSGNTIYF	TGTGCCAGCTCACCACCGGCGGGAGGGGGCTCTGGAAACACCATATATTTT
TRBJ2-2	TRBD2	TRBV7-8	NA	CASSLAGGLAVTGELFF	TGTGCCAGCAGCTTAGCGGGCGGACTAGCAGTAACCGGGGAGCTGTTTTTT
TRBJ2-3	TRBD1	TRBV2	NA	CASSEESTGRDTQYF	TGTGCCAGCAGTGAAGAATCGACAGGGCGAGATACGCAGTATTTT
TRBJ2-3	NA	TRBV15	NA	CATRDTGTDTQYF	TGTGCCACCCGAGATACAGGAACAGATACGCAGTATTTT
TRBJ1-3	TRBD1	TRBV7-2	NA	CASSLRTGAGNTIYF	TGTGCCAGCAGCCTCCGGACAGGGGCTGGAAACACCATATATTTT
TRBJ1-1	NA	TRBV27	few	CASSPKGENTEAFF	TGTGCCAGCAGTCCTAAAGGGGAGAACACTGAAGCTTTCTTT
TRBJ1-4	TRBD1	TRBV5-1	NA	CASSPGTAVNEKLFF	TGCGCCAGCAGCCCCGGGACAGCTGTTAATGAAAAACTGTTTTTT
TRBJ1-1	TRBD1	TRBV13	few	CASGQGTEAFF	TGTGCCAGCGGACAGGGTACTGAAGCTTTCTTT
TRBJ2-7	NA	TRBV7-6	NA	CASSLQGPGSEQYF	TGTGCCAGCAGCCTACAGGGCCCTGGATCCGAGCAGTACTTC
TRBJ1-1	NA	TRBV28	NA	CASSPPMNTEAFF	TGTGCCAGCAGCCCCCCTATGAACACTGAAGCTTTCTTT
TRBJ1-1	TRBD1	TRBV27	NA	CASSLGGTGLEAFF	TGTGCCAGCAGTTTAGGCGGGACAGGTCTGGAAGCTTTCTTT
TRBJ1-2	TRBD1	TRBV18	NA	CASSPPGQGFGYTF	TGTGCCAGCTCACCACCGGGACAGGGTTTTGGCTACACCTTC
TRBJ2-7	NA	TRBV9	NA	CASSVDTGPYEQYF	TGTGCCAGCAGCGTAGATACAGGCCCCTACGAGCAGTACTTC
TRBJ2-7	NA	TRBV2	NA	CASSLGLYYEQYF	TGTGCCAGCAGTCTAGGACTTTACTACGAGCAGTACTTC
TRBJ1-1	NA	TRBV2	NA	CASRRGTEAFF	TGTGCCAGCAGAAGGGGGACTGAAGCTTTCTTT
TRBJ2-4	TRBD1	TRBV5-4	NA	CASSSQGAKNIQYF	TGTGCCAGCAGCTCCCAGGGGGCGAAAAACATTCAGTACTTC
TRBJ2-2	NA	TRBV11-2	NA	CASSFGDSGELFF	TGTGCCAGCAGCTTCGGTGATTCCGGGGAGCTGTTTTTT
TRBJ2-5	TRBD2	TRBV5-1	NA	CASSLATSGEGETQYF	TGCGCCAGCAGCTTGGCCACTAGCGGAGAGGGAGAGACCCAGTACTTC